What follows is one T cell receptor beta chain and its context. No antigen is known for it. Base qualities are not recorded, but no much larger clone differs from it by a single base. The label giving this sample's treatment or condition can be read as: allogeneic hematopoietic cell transplantation with graft depleted of TCRalphabeta T cells and CD19 B cells. Transplant recipients were children who received TCRalphabeta/CD19-depleted allogeneic hematopoietic cell grafts. The junction shows trimming of 0 bases on V and 4 bases on J, plus 9 bases between the germline ends. As encoded in the germline V gene (reference sequence), CDR1 is SEHNR while CDR2 is FQNEAQ. There are 14 amino acids in the CDR3, from cysteine to phenylalanine inclusive. CDR3 DNA only is kept here, 42 bases in frame from base 1. This sample is part of a study of T-cell reconstitution after alpha-beta-depleted transplantation in children (dated by TCRdb to about 2016). A note on the overall study: T-cell immune reconstitution after TCRalphabeta/CD19-depleted allogeneic hematopoietic cell transplantation in children was quantitatively tracked in the study by means of TCR repertoire profiling. Results and caveats for the whole study, not just this receptor: The apparently early recovery of alphabetaT-cell counts about two months after transplant reportedly depended on only several hundred rapidly expanded clones that came from non-depleted graft cells. In some patients, high TCRbeta diversity at day 60 was attributed to recipient T cells and intrathymic progenitors that had survived conditioning. The frequencies of hyperexpanded clones fell over the following months, and after one year, T-cell counts and TCRbeta diversity were mostly attributed to newly produced T cells.

The library came from PCR. Sequenced using an Illumina HiSeq 2500. TCR library preparation used molecular barcoding, with unique molecular identifiers applied to normalize quantification of the TCRbeta repertoire. The public sequencing data were trimmed at Q25 with fastp and processed into clonotypes with MiXCR by TCRdb, which kept only in-frame beta chains. Under each unique CDR3 protein, matching rows form one entry showing the most common genes and DNA. The sample table contains 550,000 to 800,000 distinct CDR3 sequences; only one count was recorded for approximately 14% of them. The ten largest clones capture roughly 0.77% of the sample.

The sequence is built from TRBV7-9 and TRBJ1-1, with no D gene named confidently. The clonotype comes from a girl under 10 years old with congenital amegakaryocytic thrombocytopenia, due to receive a stem cell transplant. Material: PBMCs, obtained before TCRalphabeta/CD19-depleted stem cell transplant. The CDR3 here reads CASSLAGKGTEAFF. The DNA reads as follows: TGTGCCAGCAGCTTAGCAGGGAAGGGCACTGAAGCTTTCTTT.